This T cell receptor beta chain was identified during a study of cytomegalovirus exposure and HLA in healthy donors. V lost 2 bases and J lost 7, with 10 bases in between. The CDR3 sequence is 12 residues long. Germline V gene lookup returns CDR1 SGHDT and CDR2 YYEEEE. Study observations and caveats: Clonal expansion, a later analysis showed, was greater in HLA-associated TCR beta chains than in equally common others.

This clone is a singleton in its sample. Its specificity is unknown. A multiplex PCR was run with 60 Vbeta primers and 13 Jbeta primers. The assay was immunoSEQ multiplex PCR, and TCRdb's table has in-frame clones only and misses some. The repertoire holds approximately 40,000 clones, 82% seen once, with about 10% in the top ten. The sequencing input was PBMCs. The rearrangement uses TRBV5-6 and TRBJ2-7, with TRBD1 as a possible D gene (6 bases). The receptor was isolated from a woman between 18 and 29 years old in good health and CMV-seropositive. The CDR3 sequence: CASSFVQGEQYF. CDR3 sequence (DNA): TGTGCCAGCAGCTTTGTTCAGGGGGAGCAGTACTTC.